The TCR beta chain described here comes from a study of human T cells and chemical hapten exposure. Findings and caveats of the study: TCRs exceeding 1 in 1000 frequency stayed unchanged with DPC sensitization. Patch test score rose with PT1 expanded TCR count, significant at thresholds 8, 16 and 32, not 4.

A single record per CDR3 protein comes from TCRdb applying MiXCR to the RACE reads. Among fewer than 500,000 distinct CDR3 sequences, nearly 5% were seen once, and the ten largest hold 2% to 2.5%. The time point is: patch test 1, 2 weeks after DPC sensitization. Specified treatment: therapeutic diphenylcyclopropenone sensitization with weekly scalp DPC. Donation of samples came from alopecia patients who were 18 to 70 years old and suitable for DPC. The germline gives CDR1 DFQATT, CDR2 SNEGSKA (reference sequence). After removal of 6 bases from V and 5 bases from J, the junction contained 4 bases not matched to a gene. This CDR3 has 11 residues. This clonotype was seen more than once but under ten times. Its specificity is not known.

The chain employs TRBV20-1 and TRBJ2-7; 7 bases agree with TRBD2. This sequence originates from a woman aged 45-65 years with alopecia areata. Some clones in this sample may be carry-over from other donors' samples. The sample in question was whole blood, obtained in connection with sensitization to the hapten diphenylcyclopropenone (DPC). CDR3 loop: CSAPREDEQYF. As DNA, the CDR3 is TGCAGTGCCCCTCGGGAGGACGAGCAGTACTTC.